This T cell receptor beta chain was sequenced during a study of T cells in tuberculosis. Study-level results: GMM-specific TCRs were nearer to active tuberculosis alpha repertoires, suggesting expansion.

Tuberculin skin test and IGRA determined adolescents' latent tuberculosis status at entry. Unsorted cryopreserved PBMC were sequenced, averaging around 100,000 T cells per clinical donor. TCRdb's copy holds only in-frame clones and misses some; the assay was immunoSEQ multiplex PCR. There are 30,000 to 40,000 clones in the sample; approximately 90% occur only once, and 2.2% lies in the top ten. V shed 5 bases, J shed 4 bases, and the junction held 7 bases outside the gene matches. Germline CDR1 and CDR2: KGHSH and LQKENI. The CDR3 length is 15 residues. Concerning this clone: What it binds is not known.

This chain uses TRBV18 with TRBJ2-3, with 9 bases that match TRBD1. The sequenced material came from PBMCs. This clonotype originated in a donor aged 5-35 years with latent tuberculosis or without tuberculosis infection. The CDR3 here is CASSNRDRVADTQYF. Here the CDR3 DNA reads TGTGCCAGCTCAAACCGGGACAGGGTCGCAGATACGCAGTATTTT.